Shown below are 19 T cell receptor beta chains from a single sample sequenced in a study of T cell clonality in common variable immunodeficiency. Only in-frame clones appear in the TCRdb table, and some are missing; sequencing was by immunoSEQ multiplex PCR. This sample has about 42,000 clones, each found more than once. Sequencing was performed on peripheral blood mononuclear cells. Source of these receptors: a person aged 18 to 70 in good health.

This clone was counted ten times or more. From the germline J gene comes the end of the CDR3, since the read stops 3 residues before it. The chain recombines TRBV20-1 with TRBJ1-4; possible D gene TRBD1, 6 bases. The V and J ends lost 3 bases and 5 bases respectively, with 10 bases between them. The CDR3 has 13 amino acids. Germline CDR1 and CDR2: DFQATT and SNEGSKA (reference sequence). The CDR3 DNA, read in part, is TGCAGTGCTAGCGGGGGGCAGAATGAAAAA. Encoded protein: CSASGGQNEK. Given in full, the CDR3 is CSASGGQNEKLFF.

This clone has at least ten counts. The read gets to within 3 residues of the CDR3 end, and the germline J gene fills in the rest. Distinct nucleotide sequences in the sample also encode this CDR3. The gene calls are TRBV19 and TRBJ1-5; TRBD1 is a possible D gene (5 bases). The germline V gene has CDR1 LNHDA and CDR2 SQIVND (reference sequence). Trimming pared 8 bases from V and 3 bases from J, leaving 8 bases between. This CDR3 is 12 amino acids long. CDR3 DNA, as far as it was read: TGTGCCAGTCGACAGCTCAATCAGCCC. The encoded protein is CASRQLNQP. The whole CDR3 sequence reads CASRQLNQPQHF.

This clone was detected ten times or more. Read coverage stops 3 residues before the CDR3 terminus; the germline J gene supplies the remainder. The same CDR3 arises from other DNA sequences in this sample as well. This sequence joins TRBV28 and TRBJ2-1, with TRBD1 matching over 11 bases. This CDR3 has 13 residues. From germline, CDR1 is MDHEN and CDR2 SYDVKM. V shed 10 bases and J 6 bases; nucleotides not matched to a gene: 5. This CDR3 reads CATGQGAGNEQFF. The DNA read from the CDR3 is TGTGCCACAGGACAGGGGGCTGGCAATGAG.

This clone was seen at least ten times. The CDR3 end lies 3 residues beyond the end of the read and is filled in from the germline J gene. The rearrangement joins TRBV7-6 to TRBJ2-2, with 8 bases matching TRBD1. The CDR3 sequence is 16 residues long. V shed 1 base and J 7 bases; nucleotides not matched to a gene: 8. CDR1 is SGHVS, CDR2 FNYEAQ, per germline. Here the CDR3 reads CASSLGGAGGIGELFF. The DNA read from the CDR3 is TGTGCCAGCAGCTTAGGTGGGGCAGGGGGCATCGGGGAG. Full variable domain (remainder filled in from reference TRBV7-6 and TRBJ2-2): GAGVSQSPRYKVTKRGQDVALRCDPISGHVSLYWYRQALGQGPEFLTYFNYEAQQDKSGLPNDRFSAERPEGSISTLTIQRTEQRDSAMYRCASSLGGAGGIGELFFGEGSRLTVL.

This clone has a count of ten or more. The missing CDR3 end, 3 residues past where the read stops, is filled in from the germline J gene. The genes are TRBV11-1 and TRBJ2-1; TRBD1 aligns across 8 bases. Trimming took 5 bases from V and 9 from J; bases not matched to a gene: 9. The CDR3 sequence is 14 residues long. Germline CDR1 SGHAT, CDR2 FQDESV (reference sequence). The CDR3 bases that were read are TGTGCCAGCAGCCTAAGGACAGGGTCTGGTGAG. This sequence encodes CASSLRTGSGE. The CDR3 as a whole reads CASSLRTGSGEQFF.

Turning to this clone: The read ends 3 residues early relative to the CDR3; the germline J gene fills the gap. The chain has TRBV7-8 and TRBJ1-1; a weak D match, TRBD1 (6 bases). Germline loops: CDR1 SGHVS, CDR2 FQNEAQ. This CDR3 contains 15 residues. V lost 4 bases to trimming and J lost 0 bases, with 12 bases between them. CDR3 protein: CASSSDGGMNTEAFF. The part of the CDR3 DNA that was read is TGTGCCAGCAGCTCGGATGGGGGCATGAACACTGAA. Looking up the rest from reference TRBV7-8 and TRBJ1-1 gives the full variable domain: GAGVSQSPRYKVAKRGQDVALRCDPISGHVSLFWYQQALGQGPEFLTYFQNEAQLDKSGLPSDRFFAERPEGSVSTLKIQRTQQEDSAVYLCASSSDGGMNTEAFFGQGTRLTVV.

This clone has just a few counts. The sequenced fragment ends 3 residues before the CDR3 boundary, so the rest is inferred from the germline J gene. This specimen includes other DNA sequences encoding the same CDR3. The J gene is TRBJ2-1, the V gene TRBV18; D gene uncertain. Trimming cost V 6 bases and J 5 bases, with 20 bases left between them. Germline CDR1 and CDR2: KGHSH and LQKENI. CDR3 length: 16 amino acids. CDR3 DNA (partial): TGTGCCAGCTCCCCCCCGTTGGCAGGCCTACACAATGAG. Translation: CASSPPLAGLHNE. The whole CDR3 reads CASSPPLAGLHNEQFF.

This clone was detected ten times or more. The sequenced fragment ends 3 residues before the CDR3 boundary, so the rest is inferred from the germline J gene. The gene calls are TRBV29-1 and TRBJ1-5; 11 nucleotides align to TRBD1. Germline CDR1 SQVTM, CDR2 ANQGSEA. V shed 5 bases and J 7 bases; nucleotides not matched to a gene: 7. The CDR3 sequence is 14 residues long. The CDR3 here is CSVQDRGPFQPQHF. The sequenced CDR3 bases are TGCAGCGTTCAGGACAGGGGGCCTTTCCAGCCC.

The table lists this clone with many counts. CDR3 sequence reads: CASSLGGGLKEKLFF. CDR3 bases read: TGCGCCAGCAGCTTGGGAGGGGGCTTAAAAGAAAAA. The J gene is TRBJ1-4, the V gene TRBV5-1, with TRBD1 identical over 7 bases. The read ends 3 residues early relative to the CDR3; the germline J gene fills the gap. The CDR3 runs to 15 residues. Germline loops: CDR1 SGHRS, CDR2 YFSETQ. Trimming at V came to 0 bases and at J to 8 bases, leaving 7 bases not matched to a gene.

This clone was seen at least ten times. Read sequence stops 3 residues before the CDR3 end, and the germline J gene provides the missing end. V usage is TRBV7-3 and J usage is TRBJ2-7; no clear D. The CDR3 is made up of 13 amino acids. The V end lost 0 bases, the J end lost 3 bases, and 6 bases lay between the germline ends. Germline values: CDR1 SGHTA, CDR2 FQGTGA. The sequenced part of the CDR3 DNA is TGTGCCAGCAGCTTAACCTCTTTCTACGAG. Residues: CASSLTSFYE. The whole CDR3 protein reads CASSLTSFYEQYF.

Only a few counts were recorded for this clone. The read halts 3 residues ahead of the CDR3 end, with the missing end drawn from the germline J gene. V and J are TRBV11-2 and TRBJ2-7; 8 nucleotides agree with TRBD1. V gave up 7 bases and J gave up 2 bases; unmatched junction bases: 7. Germline values: CDR1 SGHAT, CDR2 FQNNGV. The CDR3 totals 14 residues. The chain's CDR3 is CASNLGTGPYEQYF. CDR3 bases read: TGTGCCAGCAACCTGGGGACAGGTCCCTACGAG.

This clone was counted at least ten times. With the read ending 3 residues before the CDR3 end, the germline J gene is used to fill in that end. The chain carries TRBV19 and TRBJ1-6, with D maybe TRBD1 (6 bases). Germline CDR1 reads LNHDA; CDR2 reads SQIVND (reference sequence). Trimming stripped 4 bases from V and 4 bases from J, with 11 bases between. This CDR3 has 15 residues. The part of the CDR3 DNA that was read is TGTGCCAGTAGTACCCCGGACAGATATAATTCACCC. Amino acid sequence: CASSTPDRYNSP. The CDR3 reads in full as CASSTPDRYNSPLHF.

This clone was counted ten times or more. Read sequence stops 3 residues before the CDR3 end, and the germline J gene provides the missing end. This rearrangement joins TRBV5-1 to TRBJ2-2, with D possibly being TRBD1 (6 bases). The CDR3 is 15 residues long. The V and J ends lost 4 bases and 6 bases respectively, with 16 bases between them. Germline values: CDR1 SGHRS, CDR2 YFSETQ. CDR3 amino acids: CASSLDSHLAGELFF. CDR3 DNA, as far as it was read: TGCGCCAGCAGCCTGGACAGCCATTTGGCCGGGGAG.

This clone was found many times. With the read ending 3 residues before the CDR3 end, the germline J gene is used to fill in that end. The chain couples TRBV12-3 or TRBV12-4 to TRBJ2-3; 7 nucleotides match TRBD1. Losses at the gene ends were 5 bases for V and 0 bases for J; bases not matched to a gene: 5. The CDR3 loop spans 15 amino acids. The covered CDR3 bases are TGTGCCAGCAGTAGGGGGCCCCTAAGCACAGATACG. Its translation is CASSRGPLSTDT. The CDR3 reads in full as CASSRGPLSTDTQYF.

This clone has a count of ten or more. The DNA ends 3 residues before the CDR3 does, and the rest of the CDR3 is filled in from the germline J gene. The rearrangement joins TRBV20-1 to TRBJ2-3; 8 bases are a match to TRBD2. Germline V gene data show CDR1 as DFQATT and CDR2 as SNEGSKA (reference sequence). The CDR3 consists of 15 residues. The covered CDR3 bases are TGCAGTGCTAGAGAGTGGACTAGCAGCCAAGAGACG. Its translation: CSAREWTSSQET. The full CDR3 sequence reads CSAREWTSSQETQYF.

This clone was seen ten or more times. A read error may produce the germline difference seen at one junction end. The read falls 3 residues short of the CDR3 end, and the missing part is taken from the germline J gene. The gene calls are TRBV7-7 and TRBJ2-1, with D unclear. The CDR3 has 13 residues. Germline CDR1 SSHAT, CDR2 FNYEAQ (reference sequence). The CDR3 here is CASSFTFGNEQFF. CDR3 bases read: TGTGCTAGCAGCTTCACTTTCGGTAATGAG. The entire variable domain, with the rest obtained from reference TRBV7-7 and TRBJ2-1, is as follows: GAGVSQSPRYKVTKRGQDVTLRCDPISSHATLYWYQQALGQGPEFLTYFNYEAQPDKSGLPSDRFSAERPEGSISTLTIQRTEQRDSAMYRCASSFTFGNEQFFGPGTRLTVL.

As regards this clone: The read ends 3 residues early relative to the CDR3; the germline J gene fills the gap. This chain uses TRBV20-1 with TRBJ1-2; D unresolved. Germline CDR1 DFQATT, CDR2 SNEGSKA (reference sequence). The CDR3 contains 15 residues. The sequenced CDR3 bases are TGCAGTGCTAGAGGAGATAGCGGGGTGATCTACGAC. As protein: CSARGDSGVIYD. From start to end, the CDR3 is CSARGDSGVIYDYTF.

As regards this clone: The sequence runs out 3 residues before the end of the CDR3; the remainder is reconstructed from the germline J gene. The genes are TRBV5-1 and TRBJ1-2, with D maybe TRBD1 (6 bases). The CDR3 runs to 13 residues. V was cut by 0 bases and J by 4 bases, with 7 bases left in between. The V gene's germline CDR1 is SGHRS and CDR2 YFSETQ. This CDR3 reads CASSLEQGYGYTF. Incomplete CDR3 DNA: TGCGCCAGCAGCTTGGAACAGGGCTATGGC.

This clone was picked up a small number of times. CDR3 loop: CASSLDEGLNQPQHF. The part of the CDR3 DNA that was read is TGCGCCAGCAGCTTGGATGAGGGGCTTAATCAGCCC. The J gene is TRBJ1-5, the V gene TRBV5-1, with a weak D call TRBD1 (5 bases). The read ends 3 residues early relative to the CDR3; the germline J gene fills the gap. CDR1 is SGHRS, CDR2 YFSETQ, per germline. This CDR3 spans 15 amino acids. V was clipped by 0 bases and J by 4 bases, with 11 bases between them.